One T cell receptor (beta chain) is described in this entry. Its antigen remains unknown. A template switching step contributed a universal primer site, while unique molecular identifiers were present in the cDNA. Each CDR3 protein gets one entry after TCRdb re-called the 5' RACE reads with MiXCR. The sample lists some 630,000 distinct CDR3 sequences, 7.1% occurring once. The record originates from a study of identical twins. Findings of the study overall: In cord blood, abundant beta clonotypes had fewer insertions; memory showed no trend.

Trimming stripped 1 base from V and 3 bases from J, with 11 bases between. The CDR3 runs 15 residues. Germline CDR1 reads SGHRS; CDR2 reads YFSETQ. These data also formed part of another study, on yellow fever vaccine responses in identical twins.

This sequence joins TRBV5-1 and TRBJ2-1, with TRBD1 as a possible D gene (6 bases). This sequence was found in a woman between 18 and 30 years old in good health. The sequenced sample consisted of PBMCs. CDR3 coding DNA: TGCGCCAGCAGCTTGAACGACAGGAACTACAATGAGCAGTTCTTC. Amino acid sequence: CASSLNDRNYNEQFF.